This T cell receptor beta chain was profiled in a study of blood T cell repertoires in COVID-19. In the authors' methods: Estimation of nucleated cell counts was performed using reference gene primer amplification. The repertoire was sequenced with immunoSEQ multiplex PCR; TCRdb's copy has only in-frame clones and lacks some. V, J and clone size are taken as reported in that table, and D and trimming were inferred from the DNA itself. The table has 210,000 or so clones, around nine tenths seen once. Germline assignment: CDR1 SGHAT and CDR2 FQNNGV. Germline trimming cut 5 bases from V and 1 base from J; bases unmatched to any gene: 4. This CDR3 has 15 amino acids.

This chain uses TRBV11-2 with TRBJ2-5; the match to TRBD2 covers 10 bases. Material for sequencing was peripheral blood. The receptor comes from a middle-aged woman with acute or convalescent COVID-19. The CDR3 region is CASSQIAGGQETQYF. Here the CDR3 DNA reads TGTGCCAGCAGCCAAATAGCGGGGGGCCAAGAGACCCAGTACTTC.